This TCR beta chain was identified in a study of shared clonotypes between healthy human individuals. Study at large: The donor group consisted of a couple of women and three men, aged 18 to 49. CD8 memory received one plate per donor, CD8 naive two, CD4 memory three and CD4 naive three.

CDR1 MGHDK and CDR2 SYGVNS come from the germline V gene. The CDR3 runs 14 residues. Trimming shortened V by 1 base and J by 0 bases, and 7 bases separated the two germline ends. Naive CD8 cells comprised CD45RO-negative, CCR7-positively selected cells, excluding terminally differentiated effector memory CD45RA+ cells. Study outcomes and limitations: Generally, naive subsets came out with larger estimated richness than memory subsets.

In regard to this clone: Its antigen is currently unknown.

Sorted subsets were amplified in replicate PCRs using approximately 0.2 ug DNA, 30,000 to 35,000 T cell genomes. Sequenced by immunoSEQ multiplex PCR; TCRdb stores in-frame clones only, minus some. The sample yields over 2,000,000 clones, 93% seen once. The sequencing sample was made of naive CD8+ T cells from PBMCs. This sequence originates from a man aged 18 to 35 in good health. Some clones in this sample may be carry-over from other donors' samples. The genes are TRBV25-1 and TRBJ2-7; tentatively, D is TRBD1 (5 bases). CDR3 DNA: TGTGCCAGCAGTGAATGGGGCAACTCCTACGAGCAGTACTTC. Translating it yields CASSEWGNSYEQYF.